This T cell receptor beta chain was observed in a study of T cell responses to AZD1222 COVID-19 vaccine (dated by TCRdb to 2020 to 2023). The study in broad terms: A total of about 230 trial participants underwent TCR sequencing, of whom 200 to 220 received two doses of AZD1222 and approximately 25 received two doses of the MenACWY control vaccine. Trial participants were enrolled by age into 18-55, 56-69 and 70-plus year subgroups, with around 140, 26 and 57 TCR-sequenced participants respectively. Broader findings and caveats from the paper: Conclusions about previously exposed vaccinees were limited because only 6 or 7 AZD1222 recipients were SARS-CoV-2 seropositive at baseline. Participants were mostly white British, with more females than males. The authors suggested clonal diversity may have been underestimated. After two AZD1222 doses, both the breadth and the depth of spike-specific TCRs were significantly higher than at day 0 and than in MenACWY recipients. Because no day 14 peak-response samples were available, the repertoires could be characterized only after the peak T cell response. The 56-69-year group was small, and its depth increase did not reach significance, likely because of low power. CD4 TCRs associated with the vaccine covered the entire spike protein, and the dominant responses were in regions 160-218 and 743-854. Epitopes outside the regions mutated in the B.1.351 and B.1.1.7 variants were reportedly recognized by nearly half of the unique spike-specific TCRs.

The CDR3 regions of human TCRbeta chains were subjected to immunosequencing. Concerning the study's data processing: TCRs in the repertoires were matched against a reference library of SARS-CoV-2-specific TCRs that had been generated with the MIRA antigen-specificity platform. Breadth was defined as the fraction of unique TCRs that were SARS-CoV-2-associated, and depth was defined as the fraction of total T cells that were SARS-CoV-2-associated. Each spike-specific TCR was assigned to its reactive spike region and to a CD4 or CD8 class using the MIRA data. Log10-transformed breadth and depth values were compared by one-way ANOVA with Sidak's multiple comparisons tests. TCRdb re-hosts the immuneACCESS table, in-frame sequences only. Its copies lack some clones; in the studies checked, an unresolved V gene accounts for under half of them, and the cause for the rest is not known. The V and J calls and clone size are taken from that table; D and trimming were inferred from the DNA. The sample profile shows about 110,000 clones; 85% to 95% of them were found once. The ten largest clones take up about 3.1% of the sample.

Spanning cysteine to phenylalanine, the CDR3 consists of 13 amino acids. Kept here is only the CDR3 DNA, which spans 39 bases and is read in frame from base 1. V drops 6 bases and J drops 4 bases, leaving 15 bases in between. From the germline V gene, CDR1 is SQVTM and CDR2 is ANQGSEA. Note on this clone: Its target antigen remains unknown. No base quality values were provided; no much bigger clone lies one nucleotide off.

The time point tag for this specimen amounts to: about 28 days (+/-7) after the second vaccine dose. AZD1222 recipients with second doses at about 4 weeks or about 12 weeks were pooled, because spike-specific TCR depth and breadth did not differ between schedules. Vaccinee samples came from UK trials COV001 and COV002, including a single-blind randomized controlled phase 2/3 trial of AZD1222 (ChAdOx1 nCoV-19) in healthy adults. For TCRbeta chain sequencing, PBMC samples were collected from trial participants at day 0 and at day 28 after the second dose. The TCR sequence derives from an adult who received the AZD1222 COVID-19 vaccine. The sequenced sample was peripheral blood, obtained 28 days after the second AZD1222 dose. This receptor chain uses TRBV29-1 and TRBJ1-2; a tentative D call is TRBD1 (6 bases match). The nucleotide sequence is TGCAGCGTGGACAGTTTAGAGGTCTATGGCTACACCTTC. Its product reads: CSVDSLEVYGYTF. Reference TRBV29-1 and TRBJ1-2 genes cover what lies past the CDR3, so the full variable domain is SAVISQKPSRDICQRGTSLTIQCQVDSQVTMMFWYRQQPGQSLTLIATANQGSEATYESGFVIDKFPISRPNLTFSTLTVSNMSPEDSSIYLCSVDSLEVYGYTFGSGTRLTVV.